The following is a TCR beta chain sequence with its context. The sample comes from a study of blood T cell repertoires in COVID-19. Study context: Acute and convalescent COVID-19 samples came from the United States, Italy and Spain. PBMCs, B-cell-depleted T cells, or T cells were the source of the cDNA or gDNA that made up the material.

V was pared by 4 bases and J by 4 bases, with 7 bases of the junction left unmatched. Germline V lookup: CDR1 SGHTA, CDR2 FQGNSA. This CDR3 has 14 amino acids. The authors' processing: Estimation of nucleated cell counts relied on the amplification of reference gene primers. Produced via immunoSEQ multiplex PCR; TCRdb's table is partial and in-frame only. The V and J calls and clone size are taken from that table; D and trimming were inferred from the DNA. The table has 170,000 or so clones, 65% to 90% seen once. What was sequenced was peripheral blood. This TCR came from a human donor in a cohort sampled during active COVID-19. The genes are TRBV7-2 and TRBJ2-7; 7 bases agree with TRBD1. CDR3 amino acids: CASSSGTVLYEQYF. The CDR3 DNA reads TGTGCCAGCAGCTCCGGGACAGTGTTATACGAGCAGTACTTC.